The 11 T cell receptor beta chains below all came from one sample that was sequenced in a study of T cells in Graves' hyperthyroidism and ophthalmopathy (dated by TCRdb to 2018 to 2020). The library relied on multiplex PCR. Sequenced on an Illumina HiSeq 2000. The TCR beta CDR3 regions were amplified from the RNA transcripts. The first round of RT-PCR for the TCR CDR3 was performed with the HTBI primer set and the Qiagen OneStep RT-PCR kit. TCRdb redid the processing of the public reads, applying fastp at Q25 and MiXCR, and retained in-frame beta chains. Duplicate CDR3 protein sequences are folded into a single record with the most common DNA and genes. Here the sample has a few hundred thousand distinct CDR3 sequences; around a sixth occur a single time. The ten largest account for 45% to 55% of the sample. What was sequenced was blood. The receptors were gathered from a woman aged 45-65 years with Graves' hyperthyroidism.

The sample holds many counts of this clonotype. The chain carries TRBV28 and TRBJ2-5, with D possibly matching TRBD2 (5 bases). Germline V gene lookup returns CDR1 MDHEN and CDR2 SYDVKM. Trimming stripped 3 bases from V and 3 bases from J, with 11 bases between. The CDR3 covers 14 residues. The CDR3 sequence: CASSLSGGKETQYF. The CDR3 DNA reads as TGTGCCAGCAGTTTGTCAGGAGGCAAAGAGACCCAGTACTTC.

This clonotype has more than one count but fewer than ten. V gene TRBV19 combines with J gene TRBJ2-7; 7 nucleotides match TRBD1. Trimming at V came to 7 bases and at J to 5 bases, leaving 8 bases not matched to a gene. The CDR3 consists of 13 residues. CDR1 is LNHDA, CDR2 SQIVND, per germline (reference sequence). The CDR3 loop reads CASKDDRAHEQYF. The CDR3, as DNA: TGTGCCAGTAAAGATGACAGGGCCCACGAGCAGTACTTC.

This clonotype was recorded a few times. The chain employs TRBV11-2 and TRBJ2-5; D may be TRBD1 (6 bases). CDR1 SGHAT and CDR2 FQNNGV come from the germline V gene. The CDR3 runs 15 residues. V lost 1 base and J lost 3, with 12 bases in between. The CDR3 loop is CASSLAGQGKETQYF. Here the CDR3 DNA reads TGTGCCAGCAGCTTAGCGGGCCAGGGGAAAGAGACCCAGTACTTC. The whole variable domain, remainder taken from reference TRBV11-2 and TRBJ2-5, is EAGVAQSPRYKIIEKRQSVAFWCNPISGHATLYWYQQILGQGPKLLIQFQNNGVVDDSQLPKDRFSAERLKGVDSTLKIQPAKLEDSAVYLCASSLAGQGKETQYFGPGTRLLVL.

This chain links TRBV7-3 with TRBJ2-3; 9 bases map to TRBD2. This CDR3 is built from 14 residues. Trimming at V came to 2 bases and at J to 5 bases, leaving 2 bases not matched to a gene. Germline V gene sequence: CDR1 SGHTA, CDR2 FQGTGA. This chain's CDR3 is CASSLSRGGDTQYF. CDR3 sequence (DNA): TGTGCCAGCAGCTTATCGCGGGGGGGAGATACGCAGTATTTT.

V and J are TRBV13 and TRBJ1-2; D remains unclear. Germline CDR1 PRHDT, CDR2 FYEKMQ (reference sequence). V lost 7 bases, J lost 4 bases, and 19 bases lay in between. The length of the CDR3 is 15 residues. The CDR3 DNA reads as TGTGCCAGCACCACCCGGAACCTTGGTTCCTATGGCTACACCTTC. This encodes CASTTRNLGSYGYTF.

This clonotype has more than one count but fewer than ten. The chain recombines TRBV19 with TRBJ1-1; a possible D gene is TRBD1 (5 bases). CDR3 size: 15 residues. Germline CDR1 reads LNHDA; CDR2 reads SQIVND (reference sequence). Trimming removed 7 bases from V and 1 base from J, with 16 bases in between. CDR3 protein: CASKPWGNQNTEAFF. The CDR3 coding sequence is TGTGCCAGTAAACCTTGGGGGAATCAGAACACTGAAGCTTTCTTT.

This clonotype came up many times. The chain links TRBV2 to TRBJ2-7, with TRBD1 matching over 8 bases. CDR3 length: 14 residues. The germline V gene encodes CDR1 SNHLY and CDR2 FYNNEI. V lost 6 bases, J lost 3 bases, and 7 bases stayed unmatched. CDR3 residues: CASRDRVLGYEQYV. As DNA, the CDR3 is TGTGCCAGCAGGGACAGGGTTTTGGGCTACGAGCAGTACGTC.

The gene calls are TRBV18 and TRBJ2-1, with D perhaps TRBD2 (5 bases). The V gene's germline CDR1 is KGHSH and CDR2 LQKENI. V dropped 2 bases and J dropped 2 bases, with 10 bases sitting between them. The CDR3 consists of 15 residues. CDR3 DNA sequence: TGTGCCAGCTCACCAAACAGCGGCCCCTACAATGAGCAGTTCTTC. Its translation is CASSPNSGPYNEQFF.

V is TRBV6-1 and J is TRBJ1-2; tentatively, D is TRBD1 (5 bases). With 7 bases removed from V and 2 bases from J, the gap between germline ends came to 14 bases. The CDR3 sequence is 14 residues long. CDR1 and CDR2 from the germline V gene are MNHNS and SASEGT. The CDR3 loop is CASNNPGRNYGYTF. The CDR3 DNA reads TGTGCCAGCAACAATCCGGGACGGAACTATGGCTACACCTTC.

This clonotype occurred many times. The CDR3, as DNA: TGTGCCAGCAGCCCCGAGGGGGCTGGAAACACCATATATTTT. As protein: CASSPEGAGNTIYF. The V call is TRBV3-1, the J call TRBJ1-3; a possible D gene is TRBD1 (6 bases). CDR1 is LGHDT and CDR2 is YNNKEL in the germline V gene (reference sequence). The CDR3 runs to 14 residues. V was shortened by 4 bases and J by 2 bases, with 9 bases between the two germline ends. Looking up the rest from reference TRBV3-1 and TRBJ1-3 gives the full variable domain: DTAVSQTPKYLVTQMGNDKSIKCEQNLGHDTMYWYKQDSKKFLKIMFSYNNKELIINETVPNRFSPKSPDKAHLNLHINSLELGDSAVYFCASSPEGAGNTIYFGEGSWLTVV.

This clonotype has at least ten counts. The J gene is TRBJ2-3, the V gene TRBV7-9; no clear D. Germline V gene lookup returns CDR1 SEHNR and CDR2 FQNEAQ (reference sequence). Trimming stripped 3 bases from V and 2 bases from J, with 3 bases between. The CDR3 consists of 12 residues. CDR3 sequence reads: CASSLDTDTQYF. CDR3 in DNA: TGTGCCAGCAGCTTGGACACAGATACGCAGTATTTT.